Presented here are 27 T cell receptor beta chains from one specimen sequenced in a study of cytomegalovirus exposure and HLA in healthy donors. The primer mix had 60 Vbeta and 13 Jbeta primers. Assay: immunoSEQ multiplex PCR; the TCRdb copy retains only in-frame clones and omits some. The sample shows some 200,000 clones, approximately 70% of them seen only once. Sequenced: PBMCs. These receptor sequences come from a man aged 35-49 years in good health and CMV-seropositive.

This chain connects TRBV29-1 to TRBJ1-1; no clear D gene. V lost 5 bases and J 4 bases, leaving 14 bases between the germline ends. Germline V CDR1 and CDR2: SQVTM, ANQGSEA. CDR3 size: 13 residues. The CDR3: CSVTPGGSTEAFF. CDR3 sequence (DNA): TGCAGCGTTACGCCCGGCGGGAGCACTGAAGCTTTCTTT.

The CDR3 sequence: CASSHPGTGLYEQYF. In nucleotides, the CDR3 is TGCGCCAGCAGCCACCCCGGGACAGGGCTCTACGAGCAGTACTTC. The V gene is TRBV4-1, the J gene TRBJ2-7; 9 bases are a match to TRBD1. CDR1 MGHRA and CDR2 YSYEKL come from the germline V gene. The CDR3 is made up of 15 amino acids. V lost 3 bases, J lost 3 bases, and 6 bases stayed unmatched.

Written as DNA, the CDR3 is TGCGCCAGCAGCTTGGTAAGGGGAAGAGTGAACACTGAAGCTTTCTTT. Its protein is CASSLVRGRVNTEAFF. The chain links TRBV5-1 to TRBJ1-1; tentative D call: TRBD1 (5 bases). The CDR3 runs to 16 residues. CDR1 and CDR2 (germline): SGHRS, YFSETQ. V was cut by 0 bases and J by 0 bases, with 12 bases left in between.

The chain has TRBV7-8 and TRBJ2-7; 7 bases agree with TRBD1. CDR1 and CDR2 from the germline V gene are SGHVS and FQNEAQ. CDR3 size: 15 residues. V shed 1 base and J 3 bases; nucleotides not matched to a gene: 6. The CDR3 reads CASSLGTGRRYEQYF. For the CDR3, the DNA is TGTGCCAGCAGCTTAGGGACAGGACGTCGCTACGAGCAGTACTTC. The whole variable domain, remainder taken from reference TRBV7-8 and TRBJ2-7, is GAGVSQSPRYKVAKRGQDVALRCDPISGHVSLFWYQQALGQGPEFLTYFQNEAQLDKSGLPSDRFFAERPEGSVSTLKIQRTQQEDSAVYLCASSLGTGRRYEQYFGPGTRLTVT.

This clone was recorded a few times. Additional DNA sequences in this sample encode the identical CDR3. The chain combines TRBV27 with TRBJ1-2; TRBD1 might be the D (5 bases). V was shortened by 2 bases and J by 2 bases, with 6 bases between the two germline ends. CDR1 MNHEY and CDR2 SMNVEV come from the germline V gene (reference sequence). The CDR3 runs 13 residues. Written as DNA, the CDR3 is TGTGCCAGCAGTTTACAGGGAAACTATGGCTACACCTTC. It is translated as CASSLQGNYGYTF.

This chain joins TRBV7-9 and TRBJ2-7; TRBD2 agrees at 7 bases. This CDR3 region has 15 residues. Germline CDR1 is SEHNR and CDR2 is FQNEAQ (reference sequence). V was pared by 5 bases and J by 0 bases, with 7 bases of the junction left unmatched. CDR3 nucleotides: TGTGCCAGCAGCATCCTAGCGGCCCGCTCCTACGAGCAGTACTTC. Amino acid sequence: CASSILAARSYEQYF.

The chain carries TRBV5-6 and TRBJ2-3; unclear D gene. Trimming stripped 2 bases from V and 0 bases from J, with 13 bases between. In germline, CDR1 is SGHDT, CDR2 YYEEEE. This CDR3 has 16 residues. As DNA, the CDR3 is TGTGCCAGCAGCTTAATACGACTGGAGAGCACAGATACGCAGTATTTT. Its translation: CASSLIRLESTDTQYF. The complete variable domain, with remaining parts taken from reference TRBV5-6 and TRBJ2-3, reads DAGVTQSPTHLIKTRGQQVTLRCSPKSGHDTVSWYQQALGQGPQFIFQYYEEEERQRGNFPDRFSGHQFPNYSSELNVNALLLGDSALYLCASSLIRLESTDTQYFGPGTRLTVL.

The V and J genes are TRBV28 and TRBJ1-1; D remains unclear. V was cut by 0 bases and J by 4 bases, with 12 bases left in between. CDR3 size: 15 residues. CDR1 and CDR2 from the germline V gene are MDHEN and SYDVKM. CDR3 sequence reads: CASSLWGQLPTEAFF. The CDR3 nucleotides read TGTGCCAGCAGTTTATGGGGCCAGTTACCCACTGAAGCTTTCTTT.

In its sample, this clone was seen a few times. The V gene is TRBV2, the J gene TRBJ2-1; 9 bases fit TRBD2. CDR1 is SNHLY, CDR2 FYNNEI, per germline. Losses at the gene ends were 6 bases for V and 0 bases for J; bases not matched to a gene: 15. This CDR3 contains 19 residues. CDR3 in DNA: TGTGCCAGCAGAATAACCATCCTTAGCGGGGGTAGCTCCTACAATGAGCAGTTCTTC. Translation: CASRITILSGGSSYNEQFF.

The chain couples TRBV11-2 to TRBJ2-6; 9 bases are a match to TRBD1. The CDR3 is 16 residues long. CDR1 is SGHAT and CDR2 is FQNNGV in the germline V gene. The J segment lost 3 bases and the V segment lost 5 bases, leaving 5 bases of the junction unmatched. The CDR3 loop is CASSVQGALGANVLTF. For the CDR3, the DNA is TGTGCCAGCAGCGTACAGGGGGCGCTTGGGGCCAACGTCCTGACTTTC.

The sample holds a few counts of this clone. The chain carries TRBV19 and TRBJ2-5; 8 bases line up with TRBD2. Germline CDR1 is LNHDA and CDR2 is SQIVND (reference sequence). J lost 1 base, V lost 10 bases, and 11 bases had no gene match. CDR3 length equals 15 residues. The CDR3 nucleotides are TGTGCCACCTCCTTCGGGGGGGCCACCCAAGAGACCCAGTACTTC. Protein sequence: CATSFGGATQETQYF.

This clone was picked up a small number of times. CDR3 coding DNA: TGTGCCAGTAGTATAGCTTCAGGTTCAAGCACAGATACGCAGTATTTT. Translating it yields CASSIASGSSTDTQYF. The chain links TRBV19 to TRBJ2-3, with no clear D. CDR1 is LNHDA and CDR2 is SQIVND in the germline V gene (reference sequence). The V end was cut by 1 base, the J end by 0 bases, with 11 bases between. This CDR3 contains 16 residues.

V gene TRBV11-2 combines with J gene TRBJ1-6, with 7 bases identical to TRBD1. There are 17 residues in the CDR3. The germline CDR1 and CDR2 sequences are SGHAT and FQNNGV. The trim removed 3 bases at V and 0 bases at J, leaving 5 bases unmatched. The CDR3 sequence: CASSLTGIFSYNSPLHF. CDR3 DNA: TGTGCCAGCAGCTTGACAGGGATATTCTCCTATAATTCACCCCTCCACTTT. Filled out from reference TRBV11-2 and TRBJ1-6, the complete variable domain reads EAGVAQSPRYKIIEKRQSVAFWCNPISGHATLYWYQQILGQGPKLLIQFQNNGVVDDSQLPKDRFSAERLKGVDSTLKIQPAKLEDSAVYLCASSLTGIFSYNSPLHFGNGTRLTVT.

This clone was counted a few times. The chain couples TRBV5-1 to TRBJ2-7; 7 bases map to TRBD1. Per germline, CDR1 SGHRS and CDR2 YFSETQ. CDR3 size: 14 residues. The J segment lost 1 base and the V segment lost 0 bases, leaving 1 base of the junction unmatched. The CDR3, as DNA: TGCGCCAGCAGCTTGGGGGACAGATCCTACGAGCAGTACTTC. Encoded protein: CASSLGDRSYEQYF.

A few counts support this clone. The V call is TRBV4-1, the J call TRBJ1-6, with a possible D match to TRBD1 (6 bases). This CDR3 comprises 15 residues. Germline CDR1 MGHRA, CDR2 YSYEKL. V lost 1 base and J 6 bases, leaving 10 bases between the germline ends. The CDR3 protein is CASSQGGPLNSPLHF. The CDR3 nucleotides read TGCGCCAGCAGCCAAGGGGGGCCCCTTAATTCACCCCTCCACTTT.

This clone was detected only a few times. J is TRBJ1-5 and V is TRBV19; 7 bases line up with TRBD1. V was clipped by 7 bases and J by 7 bases; unmatched bases: 13. Per germline, CDR1 LNHDA and CDR2 SQIVND (reference sequence). The CDR3 is 15 amino acids. The chain's CDR3 is CASTRMGRGDQPQHF. The CDR3 DNA follows: TGTGCCAGTACTCGAATGGGCAGGGGGGACCAGCCCCAGCATTTT. The full variable domain, rest sourced from reference TRBV19 and TRBJ1-5, is DGGITQSPKYLFRKEGQNVTLSCEQNLNHDAMYWYRQDPGQGLRLIYYSQIVNDFQKGDIAEGYSVSREKKESFPLTVTSAQKNPTAFYLCASTRMGRGDQPQHFGDGTRLSIL.

This clone showed up just once. The chain uses TRBV2 and TRBJ1-5; no clear D. Trimming took 5 bases from V and 5 from J, leaving 10 bases between them. Germline V gene lookup returns CDR1 SNHLY and CDR2 FYNNEI. This CDR3 comprises 13 residues. CDR3 residues: CASSWREDQPQHF. In nucleotides, the CDR3 is TGTGCCAGCAGTTGGAGGGAAGATCAGCCCCAGCATTTT.

This clone has more than one count but fewer than ten. V usage is TRBV2 and J usage is TRBJ1-1; 10 bases agree with TRBD1. In germline, CDR1 is SNHLY, CDR2 FYNNEI. The length of the CDR3 is 16 residues. The J segment lost 5 bases and the V segment lost 4 bases, leaving 10 bases of the junction unmatched. This CDR3 reads CASSVDRGRVGTEAFF. Here the CDR3 DNA reads TGTGCCAGCAGTGTTGACAGGGGGCGGGTGGGAACTGAAGCTTTCTTT.

This clone showed up just once. The gene calls are TRBV19 and TRBJ1-5, with 10 bases matching TRBD1. Germline lookup yields CDR1 LNHDA and CDR2 SQIVND (reference sequence). With 7 bases clipped from V and 4 bases from J, the junction kept 10 bases outside the gene matches. The CDR3 consists of 16 residues. The DNA for the CDR3 is TGTGCCAGTACTCCAGACAGGGGGCAGCGAAATCAGCCCCAGCATTTT. Its translation is CASTPDRGQRNQPQHF.

Turning to this clone: The same CDR3 also results from other DNA sequences found in this sample. V gene TRBV15 combines with J gene TRBJ2-3; possible D gene TRBD1, 6 bases. The germline V gene encodes CDR1 LNHNV and CDR2 YYDKDF (reference sequence). The V end was cut by 0 bases, the J end by 3 bases, with 7 bases between. The CDR3 has 14 residues. The CDR3 here is CATSRDQGTDTQYF. The DNA of the CDR3 is TGTGCCACCAGCAGAGATCAGGGGACAGATACGCAGTATTTT.

The CDR3 is CASSLGRGYTEAFF. CDR3 nucleotide sequence: TGTGCCAGCAGCTTAGGCAGGGGGTACACTGAAGCTTTCTTT. The J gene is TRBJ1-1, the V gene TRBV7-2; TRBD1 agrees at 7 bases. The V segment lost 1 base and the J segment 3 bases; nucleotides outside the gene matches: 2. Per the germline V gene, CDR1 is SGHTA and CDR2 is FQGNSA. The CDR3 is made up of 14 amino acids.

This clone was picked up one time. The chain couples TRBV6-6 to TRBJ2-7, with D uncertain. The V gene lost 2 bases and the J gene lost 2 bases, with 13 bases spanning the gap. CDR3 size: 15 residues. CDR1 and CDR2 from the germline V gene are MNHNY and SVGAGI (reference sequence). The CDR3 DNA is TGTGCCAGCAGTTACGGCGGCAGCCGTCCCTACGAGCAGTACTTC. It yields the protein CASSYGGSRPYEQYF.

This chain joins TRBV27 and TRBJ2-7; a possible D gene is TRBD2 (5 bases). CDR3 length equals 15 residues. The germline V gene encodes CDR1 MNHEY and CDR2 SMNVEV (reference sequence). V shed 4 bases and J shed 2 bases, with 15 bases lying between them. Here the CDR3 reads CASSSRLEGTYEQYF. CDR3 nucleotide sequence: TGTGCCAGCAGTTCTCGCCTCGAGGGAACCTACGAGCAGTACTTC.

The chain carries TRBV7-9 and TRBJ2-5; D is unresolved. From germline, CDR1 is SEHNR and CDR2 FQNEAQ (reference sequence). The V end was cut by 11 bases, the J end by 5 bases, with 9 bases between. The CDR3 spans 10 residues. The CDR3 region is CAVVRETQYF. Written as DNA, the CDR3 is TGTGCCGTGGTTCGGGAGACCCAGTACTTC.

CDR3 region: CASSTRDNSEQYF. The CDR3 DNA is TGTGCCAGCAGCACCCGGGACAATAGCGAGCAGTACTTC. V usage is TRBV7-9 and J usage is TRBJ2-7, with D possibly being TRBD1 (6 bases). Germline V gene data show CDR1 as SEHNR and CDR2 as FQNEAQ (reference sequence). This CDR3 is built from 13 residues. V dropped 5 bases and J dropped 6 bases, with 14 bases sitting between them.

This chain uses TRBV9 with TRBJ2-2; TRBD1 matches 9 bases. The J segment lost 4 bases and the V segment lost 5 bases, leaving 6 bases of the junction unmatched. CDR3 length: 15 amino acids. Per the germline V gene, CDR1 is SGDLS and CDR2 is YYNGEE. The CDR3 loop reads CASSGTGSTTGELFF. DNA of the CDR3: TGTGCCAGCAGTGGGACAGGGTCGACCACCGGGGAGCTGTTTTTT. The whole variable domain, filled in from reference TRBV9 and TRBJ2-2, reads DSGVTQTPKHLITATGQRVTLRCSPRSGDLSVYWYQQSLDQGLQFLIQYYNGEERAKGNILERFSAQQFPDLHSELNLSSLELGDSALYFCASSGTGSTTGELFFGEGSRLTVL.

CDR3 sequence reads: CASSLGTLSEDTQYF. CDR3 in DNA: TGTGCCAGCAGCCTTGGGACACTTTCCGAGGATACGCAGTATTTT. The V and J genes are TRBV11-2 and TRBJ2-3, with D possibly matching TRBD1 (6 bases). Germline values: CDR1 SGHAT, CDR2 FQNNGV. V lost 5 bases, J lost 6 bases, and 18 bases lay in between. The CDR3 length is 15 residues.